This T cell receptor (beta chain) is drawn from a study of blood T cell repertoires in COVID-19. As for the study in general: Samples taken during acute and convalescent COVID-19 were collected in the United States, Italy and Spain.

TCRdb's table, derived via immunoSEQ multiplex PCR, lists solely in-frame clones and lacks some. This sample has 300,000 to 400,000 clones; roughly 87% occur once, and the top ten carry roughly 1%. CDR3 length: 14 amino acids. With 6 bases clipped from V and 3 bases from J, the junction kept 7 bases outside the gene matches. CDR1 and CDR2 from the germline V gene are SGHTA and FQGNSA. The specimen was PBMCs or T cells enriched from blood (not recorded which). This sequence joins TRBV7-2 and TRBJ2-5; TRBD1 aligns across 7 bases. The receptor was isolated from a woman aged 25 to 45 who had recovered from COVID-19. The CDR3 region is CASRRDSVEETQYF. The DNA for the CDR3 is TGTGCCAGCAGAAGGGACAGCGTGGAAGAGACCCAGTACTTC.